The sequence of this T cell receptor (beta chain) was determined in a study of beta chain features in type 1 diabetes. Study-wide context: All samples together contributed 90 million to 110 million sorted cells for examination. Findings of the study overall: Type 1 diabetes patients had fewer VDJ junction insertions and more deletions.

V lost 5 bases, J lost 0 bases, and 13 bases lay in between. CDR1 and CDR2 (germline): MDHEN, SYDVKM. The CDR3 totals 15 residues. Each sorted population was over 95% pure. A remark on this clone: Its specificity is not known.

The whole isolated RNA underwent reverse transcription, so sequencing captured expressed TCRB transcripts. The protocol was immunoSEQ multiplex PCR, while the TCRdb copy is restricted to in-frame clones and leaves out a portion. The data show a few hundred thousand clones, approximately 9.9% seen once. The sequencing input was naive CD4+ T cells from blood. The origin of this receptor is a woman in her 30s in good health. V gene TRBV28 combines with J gene TRBJ1-1; the D gene is possibly TRBD1 (6 bases). The CDR3 loop reads CASSLLTGLNTEAFF. CDR3 in DNA: TGTGCCAGCAGTCTTTTGACAGGCTTGAACACTGAAGCTTTCTTT.